This record covers a single TCR beta chain. The data originate from a study of blood T cell repertoires in COVID-19. The CDR3 contains 15 residues. Trimming took 5 bases from V and 4 from J; bases not matched to a gene: 10. Per the germline V gene, CDR1 is LNHDA and CDR2 is SQIVND (reference sequence). Data came from immunoSEQ multiplex PCR; TCRdb stores just in-frame clones and leaves some out. The sample consists of about 260,000 clones, 80% to 85% of them appearing once. V usage is TRBV19 and J usage is TRBJ2-7; TRBD1 agrees at 8 bases. Input material: peripheral blood. The receptor was isolated from a man in his 60s with acute or convalescent COVID-19. Here the CDR3 reads CASSPNDRGGYEQYF. In DNA, the CDR3 is TGTGCCAGTAGTCCCAACGACAGGGGAGGTTACGAGCAGTACTTC.